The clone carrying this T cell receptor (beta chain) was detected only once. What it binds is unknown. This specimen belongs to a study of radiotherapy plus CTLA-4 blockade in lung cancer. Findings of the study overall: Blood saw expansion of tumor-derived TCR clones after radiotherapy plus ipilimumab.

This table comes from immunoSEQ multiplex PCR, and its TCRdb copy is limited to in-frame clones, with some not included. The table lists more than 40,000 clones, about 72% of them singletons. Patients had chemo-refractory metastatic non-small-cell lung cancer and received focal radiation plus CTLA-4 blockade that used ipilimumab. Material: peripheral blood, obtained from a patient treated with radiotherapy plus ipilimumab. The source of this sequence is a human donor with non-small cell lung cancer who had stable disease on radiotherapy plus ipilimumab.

In DNA form, the CDR3 reads TGTGCCAGCAGTTTATTAGAAGGGCCACTGAACACTGAAGCTTTCTTT. Amino acids: CASSLLEGPLNTEAFF. The V and J genes are TRBV28 and TRBJ1-1; no clear D. The germline gives CDR1 MDHEN, CDR2 SYDVKM. Trimming removed 1 base at V and 0 bases at J, with 12 bases between. CDR3 size: 16 residues.